The 32 T cell receptor beta chains below were found in one sample sequenced in a study of shared clonotypes between healthy human individuals. Assay: immunoSEQ multiplex PCR; the TCRdb copy retains only in-frame clones and omits some. Among hundreds of thousands of clones listed, more than 75% were seen once. Sequencing was performed on memory CD8+ T cells sorted from blood. This sample's subset: CD45RO+ cells pooled with CCR7-negative TemRA cells. These receptors all stem from a man younger than 35 in good health.

This chain joins TRBV6-5 and TRBJ2-2; D remains ambiguous. Trimming removed 10 bases at V and 0 bases at J, with 9 bases between. The CDR3 totals 13 residues. Germline CDR1 is MNHEY and CDR2 is SVGAGI. CDR3 bases: TGTGCCACGGAGAAACCGAACACCGGGGAGCTGTTTTTT. Its translation is CATEKPNTGELFF.

The rearrangement links TRBV11-3 to TRBJ1-1; maybe TRBD1 (5 bases). V was cut by 8 bases and J by 0 bases, with 10 bases left in between. Germline V gives CDR1 SGHNT, CDR2 YENEEA. There are 13 residues in the CDR3. The CDR3 sequence: CASSGGMNTEAFF. In DNA form, the CDR3 reads TGTGCCAGCTCCGGGGGGATGAACACTGAAGCTTTCTTT.

CDR3 amino acids: CASSYTRGYEQYF. DNA of the CDR3: TGTGCCAGCAGTTACACTAGGGGCTACGAGCAGTACTTC. The V and J genes are TRBV6-5 and TRBJ2-7; D is perhaps TRBD1 or TRBD2 (5 bases each). Trimming took off 2 bases at V and 3 bases at J, with 8 bases between the two ends. This CDR3 comprises 13 residues. From germline, CDR1 is MNHEY and CDR2 SVGAGI.

The chain employs TRBV10-3 and TRBJ2-2, with 7 bases that match TRBD1. There are 15 residues in the CDR3. The V segment lost 7 bases and the J segment 3 bases; nucleotides outside the gene matches: 8. From germline, CDR1 is ENHRY and CDR2 SYGVKD. The CDR3 loop is CAIKVGTEHTGELFF. In DNA, the CDR3 is TGTGCCATCAAGGTCGGGACAGAGCACACCGGGGAGCTGTTTTTT.

The rearrangement links TRBV27 to TRBJ2-7, with 10 bases fitting TRBD1. The V gene's germline CDR1 is MNHEY and CDR2 SMNVEV (reference sequence). Trimming took 3 bases from V and 4 from J; bases not matched to a gene: 9. The CDR3 loop spans 16 amino acids. CDR3 protein: CASSFPTGQGLYEQYF. For the CDR3, the DNA is TGTGCCAGCAGTTTCCCCACGGGACAGGGGTTGTACGAGCAGTACTTC.

The chain carries TRBV11-2 and TRBJ2-1, with D uncertain. Trimming removed 2 bases from V and 0 bases from J, with 8 bases in between. CDR3 length: 15 amino acids. The germline V gene has CDR1 SGHAT and CDR2 FQNNGV. The CDR3 spells CASSLWESSYNEQFF. The CDR3 DNA reads as TGTGCCAGCAGCTTATGGGAAAGCTCCTACAATGAGCAGTTCTTC.

V usage is TRBV28 and J usage is TRBJ1-6; D is possibly TRBD1 (6 bases). The CDR3 runs to 14 residues. Trimming shortened V by 8 bases and J by 8 bases, and 16 bases separated the two germline ends. Germline V gene lookup returns CDR1 MDHEN and CDR2 SYDVKM. The CDR3 reads CASLRTEWDSPLHF. CDR3 sequence (DNA): TGTGCCAGCCTTAGGACAGAGTGGGATTCACCCCTCCACTTT.

J is TRBJ1-2 and V is TRBV5-1; D is uncertain. This CDR3 is 13 amino acids long. Germline V gene lookup returns CDR1 SGHRS and CDR2 YFSETQ. V was pared by 4 bases and J by 4 bases, with 11 bases between. Here the CDR3 reads CASSPRPGYGYTF. CDR3 nucleotide sequence: TGCGCCAGCAGCCCCAGACCAGGCTATGGCTACACCTTC.

This clone showed up just a few times. V and J are TRBV29-1 and TRBJ2-5; TRBD1 matches at 8 bases. Per the germline V gene, CDR1 is SQVTM and CDR2 is ANQGSEA. This CDR3 region has 16 residues. Unmatched junction bases numbered 8, after V lost 1 base and J lost 1 base. CDR3 nucleotide sequence: TGCAGCGTTGAAGTTCAAGGACAGGGCGCCCAAGAGACCCAGTACTTC. Residues: CSVEVQGQGAQETQYF.

This sequence joins TRBV5-6 and TRBJ2-6; D call uncertain. The CDR3 runs to 14 residues. V lost 3 bases and J lost 0, with 4 bases in between. From germline, CDR1 is SGHDT and CDR2 YYEEEE. The chain's CDR3 is CASSYGSGANVLTF. The CDR3 DNA sequence: TGTGCCAGCAGCTATGGCTCTGGGGCCAACGTCCTGACTTTC.

Worth noting for this clone: Other DNA sequences in the sample encode the same CDR3. The chain couples TRBV19 to TRBJ2-7; possible D gene TRBD2, 6 bases. Trimming removed 4 bases from V and 2 bases from J, with 9 bases in between. Germline V gives CDR1 LNHDA, CDR2 SQIVND (reference sequence). This CDR3 contains 13 residues. CDR3 bases: TGTGCCAGTAGTACAGGACTAACCTACGAGCAGTACTTC. Encoded protein: CASSTGLTYEQYF. The full variable domain, its missing parts supplied by reference TRBV19 and TRBJ2-7, is DGGITQSPKYLFRKEGQNVTLSCEQNLNHDAMYWYRQDPGQGLRLIYYSQIVNDFQKGDIAEGYSVSREKKESFPLTVTSAQKNPTAFYLCASSTGLTYEQYFGPGTRLTVT.

The chain couples TRBV28 to TRBJ1-1; 9 nucleotides align to TRBD1. The CDR3 length is 19 residues. Trimming removed 6 bases from V and 0 bases from J; junction bases left unmatched: 17. Germline V gene data show CDR1 as MDHEN and CDR2 as SYDVKM. The CDR3 DNA reads TGTGCCAGCAGGGGGCAACGGGACAGGGAATTTAAAATGAACACTGAAGCTTTCTTT. Its translation is CASRGQRDREFKMNTEAFF.

CDR3 in amino acids: CASSPFGRGTEAFF. The CDR3 DNA reads TGTGCCAGCAGCCCCTTCGGCAGGGGGACTGAAGCTTTCTTT. V gene TRBV28 combines with J gene TRBJ1-1, with TRBD1 matching over 7 bases. Germline assignment: CDR1 MDHEN and CDR2 SYDVKM. The CDR3 length is 14 residues. After removal of 6 bases from V and 5 bases from J, the junction contained 9 bases not matched to a gene.

The chain employs TRBV5-6 and TRBJ1-3; D is uncertain. CDR1 is SGHDT and CDR2 is YYEEEE in the germline V gene. Trimming removed 2 bases at V and 4 bases at J, with 13 bases between. The CDR3 is 15 amino acids. CDR3 in amino acids: CASSFWPQAGNTIYF. The CDR3 DNA reads as TGTGCCAGCAGCTTTTGGCCCCAAGCGGGAAACACCATATATTTT.

This chain uses TRBV6-1 with TRBJ2-7; no definite D call. Looked up from germline, CDR1 is MNHNS and CDR2 is SASEGT. Deletions cut 6 bases from V and 3 bases from J, with 12 bases between. The CDR3 runs to 13 residues. In nucleotides, the CDR3 is TGTGCCAGCAGCAAGACTCAGGTCTACGAGCAGTACTTC. Translating it yields CASSKTQVYEQYF.

The rearrangement links TRBV29-1 to TRBJ1-1; 9 bases are a match to TRBD1. V shed 6 bases and J 11 bases; nucleotides not matched to a gene: 7. Germline V CDR1 and CDR2: SQVTM, ANQGSEA. This CDR3 is built from 11 residues. This CDR3 reads CSVGTGFLAFF. In nucleotides, the CDR3 is TGCAGCGTAGGGACAGGGTTTTTGGCTTTCTTT.

Points on this clone: Germline is not matched at one junction end, which may reflect a read error. This sequence joins TRBV7-7 and TRBJ2-1, with 12 nucleotides matching TRBD2. The CDR3 is 15 amino acids. Germline assignment: CDR1 SSHAT and CDR2 FNYEAQ (reference sequence). CDR3 region: CASSPTSGRYNEQFF. As DNA, the CDR3 is TGTGCTAGCAGCCCGACTAGCGGGAGATACAATGAGCAGTTCTTC.

This chain uses TRBV2 with TRBJ2-2; D gene ambiguous. Per germline, CDR1 SNHLY and CDR2 FYNNEI. V was trimmed by 6 bases and J by 0 bases, leaving 8 bases between them. The CDR3 totals 14 residues. The CDR3 coding sequence is TGTGCCAGCAGGCCGGCTGCGAACACCGGGGAGCTGTTTTTT. Translated, it gives CASRPAANTGELFF.

The chain is built from TRBV2 and TRBJ2-7; possibly TRBD2 for D (5 bases). The CDR3 is 13 amino acids. V was pared by 9 bases and J by 2 bases, with 14 bases between. CDR1 and CDR2 (germline): SNHLY, FYNNEI. CDR3 DNA: TGTGCCAGTGGCGGACGGGAAACCTACGAGCAGTACTTC. It codes for CASGGRETYEQYF.

This chain links TRBV4-3 with TRBJ1-2; D ambiguous. The CDR3 spans 13 residues. Trimming left V 1 base short and J 4 bases short, with 7 bases between. The germline V gene has CDR1 LGHNA and CDR2 YSLEER. This CDR3 reads CASSQVQGYGYTF. The CDR3 DNA follows: TGCGCCAGCAGCCAAGTACAAGGCTATGGCTACACCTTC.

The rearrangement joins TRBV5-1 to TRBJ2-3; perhaps TRBD2 as D (6 bases). This CDR3 is built from 16 residues. V lost 4 bases to trimming and J lost 4 bases, with 19 bases between them. Germline V gives CDR1 SGHRS, CDR2 YFSETQ. The CDR3, as DNA: TGCGCCAGCAGCCCGGAACCGACTAGAAGCGCAGATACGCAGTATTTT. Amino acid sequence: CASSPEPTRSADTQYF. The whole variable domain, remainder taken from reference TRBV5-1 and TRBJ2-3, is KAGVTQTPRYLIKTRGQQVTLSCSPISGHRSVSWYQQTPGQGLQFLFEYFSETQRNKGNFPGRFSGRQFSNSRSEMNVSTLELGDSALYLCASSPEPTRSADTQYFGPGTRLTVL.

The CDR3, as DNA: TGTGCCAGCAGTTACTCTCAGGGGAAGGCTGGCTACACCTTC. Translated: CASSYSQGKAGYTF. This chain links TRBV6-5 with TRBJ1-2, with D possibly TRBD1 on 6 matching bases. In germline, CDR1 is MNHEY, CDR2 SVGAGI. Trimming stripped 0 bases from V and 7 bases from J, with 12 bases between. The length of the CDR3 is 14 residues.

The V gene is TRBV7-9, the J gene TRBJ2-7; D call uncertain. The CDR3 is made up of 15 amino acids. Trimming cost V 1 base and J 0 bases, with 10 bases left between them. Germline V gene data show CDR1 as SEHNR and CDR2 as FQNEAQ (reference sequence). In nucleotides, the CDR3 is TGTGCCAGCAGCTTAGAAGGGATGCCCTCCTACGAGCAGTACTTC. This codes for CASSLEGMPSYEQYF.

The rearrangement links TRBV7-7 to TRBJ2-6; D gene unclear. The CDR3 contains 18 residues. CDR1 and CDR2 from the germline V gene are SSHAT and FNYEAQ (reference sequence). V lost 5 bases to trimming and J lost 5 bases, with 22 bases between them. In DNA form, the CDR3 reads TGTGCCAGCAGCAGGCTTTCAGTGCCACAAAGTCGGGCCAACGTCCTGACTTTC. Translation gives CASSRLSVPQSRANVLTF.

The CDR3 region is CASRRTVYGYTF. The DNA for the CDR3 is TGTGCCAGCAGACGAACAGTCTATGGCTACACCTTC. The rearrangement links TRBV11-3 to TRBJ1-2; D is uncertain. This CDR3 is 12 amino acids long. From germline, CDR1 is SGHNT and CDR2 YENEEA. V lost 6 bases to trimming and J lost 4 bases, with 9 bases between them.

A single count supports this clone. J is TRBJ2-3 and V is TRBV29-1; D might be TRBD2 (6 bases). V lost 4 bases, J lost 0 bases, and 26 bases lay in between. The CDR3 extends over 19 amino acids. Looked up from germline, CDR1 is SQVTM and CDR2 is ANQGSEA. Here the CDR3 reads CSVVGSGDRDGPSTDTQYF. CDR3 sequence (DNA): TGCAGCGTTGTGGGGTCGGGAGACAGAGATGGACCTAGCACAGATACGCAGTATTTT.

CDR3 sequence: CASSVDSGSLGEQFF. CDR3 DNA sequence: TGCGCCAGCAGTGTGGATAGCGGGAGCCTTGGGGAGCAGTTCTTC. The gene calls are TRBV10-1 and TRBJ2-1, with 9 positions matching TRBD2. Germline V lookup: CDR1 WNHNN, CDR2 SYGVQD (reference sequence). The V segment lost 4 bases and the J segment 10 bases; nucleotides outside the gene matches: 11. The CDR3 is 15 residues long.

The chain is built from TRBV6-5 and TRBJ1-1; a weak D match, TRBD1 (6 bases). V was trimmed by 0 bases and J by 4 bases, leaving 12 bases between them. The CDR3 is 15 amino acids. Germline V gene sequence: CDR1 MNHEY, CDR2 SVGAGI. CDR3 protein: CASSYSKAGVTEAFF. The DNA of the CDR3 is TGTGCCAGCAGTTACTCGAAGGCAGGGGTCACTGAAGCTTTCTTT.

The V gene is TRBV9, the J gene TRBJ1-2, with D maybe TRBD1 (5 bases). With 4 bases removed from V and 0 bases from J, the gap between germline ends came to 16 bases. The CDR3 contains 16 residues. Germline assignment: CDR1 SGDLS and CDR2 YYNGEE. CDR3: CASSPGHPTPNYGYTF. CDR3 sequence (DNA): TGTGCCAGCAGCCCAGGACACCCGACTCCTAACTATGGCTACACCTTC.

The V call is TRBV6-1, the J call TRBJ1-2; D gene uncertain. V was trimmed by 1 base and J by 8 bases, leaving 20 bases between them. This CDR3 comprises 16 residues. CDR1 and CDR2 from the germline V gene are MNHNS and SASEGT. The CDR3 DNA reads TGTGCCAGCAGTGAAGGGCTTGGCGGTTTTTCACGGGGCTACACCTTC. Residues: CASSEGLGGFSRGYTF.

The chain recombines TRBV27 with TRBJ2-1; the match to TRBD1 covers 11 bases. Germline CDR1 and CDR2: MNHEY and SMNVEV (reference sequence). The CDR3 extends over 16 amino acids. The J segment lost 4 bases and the V segment lost 3 bases, leaving 5 bases of the junction unmatched. The CDR3: CASSFGQGAAYNEQFF. The DNA for the CDR3 is TGTGCCAGCAGTTTTGGACAGGGGGCCGCGTACAATGAGCAGTTCTTC.

CDR3 coding DNA: TGTGCCAGCAGCAAATCGGGCCAGGGTAAAATGAACACTGAAGCTTTCTTT. Encoded protein: CASSKSGQGKMNTEAFF. The chain carries TRBV21-1 and TRBJ1-1; the table's D call, TRBD1, was not checked against the DNA. TRBV21-1 is recorded as a pseudogene. The CDR3 sequence is 17 residues long.